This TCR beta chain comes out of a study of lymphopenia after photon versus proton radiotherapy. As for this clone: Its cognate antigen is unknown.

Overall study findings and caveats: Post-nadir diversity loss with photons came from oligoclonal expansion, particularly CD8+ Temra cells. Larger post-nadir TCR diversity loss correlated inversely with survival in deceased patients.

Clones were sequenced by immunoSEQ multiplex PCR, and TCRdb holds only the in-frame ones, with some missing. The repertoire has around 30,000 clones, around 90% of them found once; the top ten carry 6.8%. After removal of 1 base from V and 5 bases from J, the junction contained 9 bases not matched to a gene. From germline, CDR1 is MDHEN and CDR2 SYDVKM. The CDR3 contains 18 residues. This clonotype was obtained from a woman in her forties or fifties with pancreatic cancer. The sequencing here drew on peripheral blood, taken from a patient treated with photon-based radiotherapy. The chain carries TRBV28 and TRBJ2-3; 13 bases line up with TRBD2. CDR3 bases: TGTGCCAGCAGTTTATCCCTACTAGCGGGAGGGCCAATAGATACGCAGTATTTT. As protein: CASSLSLLAGGPIDTQYF.